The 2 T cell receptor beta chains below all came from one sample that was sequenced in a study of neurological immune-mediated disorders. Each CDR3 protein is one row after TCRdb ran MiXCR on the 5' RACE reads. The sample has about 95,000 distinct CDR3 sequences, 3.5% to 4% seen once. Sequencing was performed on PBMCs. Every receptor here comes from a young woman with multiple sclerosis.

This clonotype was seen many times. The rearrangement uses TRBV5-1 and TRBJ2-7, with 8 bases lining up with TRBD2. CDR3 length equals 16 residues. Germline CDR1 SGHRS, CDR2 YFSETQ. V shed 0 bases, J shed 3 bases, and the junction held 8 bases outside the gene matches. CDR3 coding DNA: TGCGCCAGCAGCTTGGGTACCGGGGGGGTAATCTACGAGCAGTACTTC. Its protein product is CASSLGTGGVIYEQYF.

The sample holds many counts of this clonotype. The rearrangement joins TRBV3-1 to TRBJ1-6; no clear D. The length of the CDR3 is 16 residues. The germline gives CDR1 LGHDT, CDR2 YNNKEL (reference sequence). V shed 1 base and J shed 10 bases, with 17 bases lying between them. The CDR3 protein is CASSQGRVLSTSPLHF. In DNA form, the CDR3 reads TGTGCCAGCAGCCAAGGTCGGGTTCTTAGTACGTCACCCCTCCACTTT.